This T cell receptor beta chain was recorded in a study of shared clonotypes between healthy human individuals. In the study overall: Three plates were used per donor for CD4 naive, three for CD4 memory, two for CD8 naive and one for CD8 memory.

Profiled with immunoSEQ multiplex PCR; TCRdb holds only in-frame clones, not every one. There are approximately 980,000 clones in the sample; 60% to 85% occur only once, and over 1.3% lies in the top ten. All of the donors resided in Nashville, Tennessee, and each was a Caucasian adult. For this clone: No antigen is known for it.

This CDR3 is built from 13 residues. In germline, CDR1 is SGHNT, CDR2 YYREEE (reference sequence). V lost 8 bases to trimming and J lost 2 bases, with 10 bases between them. Study-level points and caveats: Generation of non-shared clonotypes was less probable than generation of clonotypes shared by all four donors. The rarefaction results pointed to incomplete sorted-subset sequencing despite large depth.

The sequence was obtained from a man aged 18 to 35 in good health. The chain uses TRBV5-4 and TRBJ2-2; no firm D call. The specimen sequenced was memory CD4+ T cells sorted from blood. Described subset: CD45RA-negative fraction. The CDR3, as DNA: TGTGCCAGGAATCGGCGAAACACCGGGGAGCTGTTTTTT. Translation gives CARNRRNTGELFF.